This T cell receptor beta chain came from a study of T cells expressing NK-cell markers. Germline CDR1 and CDR2: DFQATT and SNEGSKA (reference sequence). This CDR3 comprises 14 residues. From the 5' RACE reads, TCRdb lists one entry per CDR3 protein and no DNA. This sample's table reports some 410,000 distinct CDR3 sequences. Material for sequencing was blood T cells: a sorted CD56 or NKG2C T cell subset, CD4+ or CD8+ T cells, or bulk PBMC T cells (not recorded which). The TCR originated in a woman aged 18 to 75 in good health. The chain links TRBV20-1 to TRBJ1-1; TCRdb's D call of TRBD1 is untestable without DNA. CDR3 sequence reads: CSAREVGASTEAFF.